The rows below give T cell receptor beta chains drawn from one sample of a study of CD8 T cells in ankylosing spondylitis. TCRdb recomputed calls from the 5' RACE reads with MiXCR, one row per CDR3 protein. The table includes 300,000 to 400,000 distinct CDR3 sequences, approximately 20% detected once. Sequenced: blood, either unsorted or a sorted T cell fraction (not recorded which). Receptors originate from a male donor with ankylosing spondylitis or in good health (not recorded which). CDR3s leave out the opening cysteine and the closing phenylalanine or tryptophan.

TRBJ2-7 TRBV20-1 14 SARNFRAGASYEQY
TRBJ2-5 TRBV7-9 10 ASSLYAETQY
TRBJ1-1 TRBV29-1 11 SVEQGDPFVAF
TRBJ2-2 TRBV7-9 14 ASSSMGQPNTGELF
TRBJ2-1 TRBV30 8 AWTGNEQF
TRBJ1-1 TRBV7-2 12 ASSDSGWGTEAF
TRBJ2-7 TRBV7-9 15 ASSFRPGAESLGEQY
TRBJ2-1 TRBV5-5 12 ASSLETLYNEQF
TRBJ1-2 TRBV3-1 13 ASSHEGYSNYGYT
TRBJ2-7 TRBV6-5 16 ASSYLSPGAGDTYEQY
TRBJ2-5 TRBV11-1 16 ASSPRGHRGEGQETQY
TRBJ2-5 TRBV6-6 11 AVRQGLEETQY
TRBJ2-7 TRBV5-5 16 ASSSGGRGTWDWDEQY
TRBJ2-6 TRBV24-1 11 ATSNSGANVLT
TRBJ1-1 TRBV29-1 10 SVGVVTEEAF
TRBJ1-4 TRBV7-6 12 ASSFEPQAEKLF
TRBJ2-7 TRBV2 11 AQDVEGGNEQY
TRBJ2-1 TRBV6-6 11 ASSYQASRREL
TRBJ1-1 TRBV15 13 ATSRIGVTNTEAF
TRBJ2-5 TRBV10-3 10 AIRDLQETQY
TRBJ2-3 TRBV28 13 ASSPWTSGEDTQY
TRBJ2-5 TRBV4-1 14 ASSQARNSVRETQY
TRBJ1-3 TRBV12-3/TRBV12-4 11 ASSHDSGNTIY
TRBJ1-6 TRBV3-1 14 ASSQLMAGYNSPLH
TRBJ2-7 TRBV29-1 13 SVEVMGTRSYEQY
TRBJ2-1 TRBV12-5 13 ASGLGQGRNDEQF
TRBJ2-3 TRBV3-1 16 ASSPLPVGGGAKDTQY
TRBJ2-1 TRBV29-1 9 SVARDLEQF
TRBJ2-7 TRBV3-1 12 ASSQEDLNYEQY
TRBJ2-7 TRBV30 12 ASDLAGGAYEQY
TRBJ2-3 TRBV28 12 ASKRGYSTDTQY
TRBJ2-1 TRBV12-3/TRBV12-4 11 ASSTDRVNEQF
TRBJ2-5 TRBV2 11 ALRVGAPETQY
TRBJ2-5 TRBV3-1 15 ASSQARQGMYQETQY
TRBJ2-5 TRBV12-3/TRBV12-4 12 ASRNIGEQETQY
TRBJ2-1 TRBV29-1 9 SVHSRYEQF
TRBJ2-7 TRBV5-6 15 ASSLQRNRDSSYEQY
TRBJ2-3 TRBV3-1 14 ASSHPGGTSTDTQY
TRBJ2-5 TRBV5-6 12 ASSPQGFQETQY
TRBJ2-3 TRBV6-5 12 ASRYTEDTDTQY
TRBJ2-7 TRBV28 12 ASRPSRGHDEQY
TRBJ2-1 TRBV29-1 10 SARLAGNEQF